The source of this T cell receptor (beta chain) is a study of blood T cell repertoires in COVID-19. Study-level background: The cDNA or gDNA used as material had been derived from T cells, B-cell-depleted T cells, or PBMCs.

The CDR3 has 15 amino acids. V trimming: 5 bases; J trimming: 1 base; junction bases outside the gene matches: 7. Germline V gene data show CDR1 as SQVTM and CDR2 as ANQGSEA. Per the original data handling: Amplification of reference gene primers was used by the study to estimate nucleated cell counts. Profiling relied on immunoSEQ multiplex PCR, and the TCRdb table lists in-frame clones only, not all of them. V and J calls and clone size are those listed in that table; D and trimming were worked out from the DNA. The table has approximately 500,000 clones, less than 90% seen once. Seattle researchers signed up patients amid active infection and tracked them longitudinally.

The sequence derives from a woman between 45 and 65 years old with COVID-19, enrolled during active disease. The V call is TRBV29-1, the J call TRBJ1-3, with 8 bases matching TRBD1. The sequencing sample was made of peripheral blood. Here the CDR3 DNA reads TGCAGCGTTTGGACAGGGTTATGGTCTGGAAACACCATATATTTT. Translation gives CSVWTGLWSGNTIYF.